Included here is one T cell receptor beta chain sequence, with context. This entry is derived from a study of technical replicates of blood from a few donors. The CDR3 totals 16 residues. V lost 0 bases and J lost 2, with 12 bases in between. The germline CDR1 and CDR2 sequences are MNHNS and SASEGT. Only in-frame clones appear in the TCRdb table, and some are missing; sequencing was by immunoSEQ multiplex PCR. In the table there are about 70,000 clones, around 97% of which are singletons. This TCR derives from a human donor in good health. Material: T cells isolated from PBMCs. This rearrangement joins TRBV6-1 to TRBJ2-3; maybe TRBD2 (5 bases). CDR3: CASSEAPGVPTDTQYF. CDR3 in DNA: TGTGCCAGCAGTGAAGCACCCGGGGTCCCCACAGATACGCAGTATTTT.